The entry that follows covers one TCR beta chain sequence. Its antigen is undetermined. This specimen comes from a study of cytomegalovirus exposure and HLA in healthy donors. Regarding the study as a whole: Rarity held for most TCR sequences, but there were some public TCRs that occurred in many donors. As confirmed in vitro, a few CMV-associated chains were specific for CMV antigens. A list of around 160 TCR beta chains associated with cytomegalovirus was given.

The donors were part of the approximately 130-subject validation cohort, which stood apart from the approximately 670-subject first cohort. Only in-frame clones appear in the TCRdb table, and some are missing; sequencing was by immunoSEQ multiplex PCR. The data contain some 44,000 clones, more than 85% of them singletons. Germline V gives CDR1 SGHVS, CDR2 FQNEAQ. V lost 4 bases to trimming and J lost 2 bases, with 17 bases between them. CDR3 length equals 17 residues. The specimen was PBMCs. This chain connects TRBV7-8 to TRBJ2-2, with D possibly being TRBD1 (6 bases). This clonotype was sampled from a man aged 18 to 29 in good health and CMV-seronegative. Here the CDR3 DNA reads TGTGCCAGCAGCTCGGACCCTGGGACACCCAACACCGGGGAGCTGTTTTTT. Protein sequence: CASSSDPGTPNTGELFF.